The 3 T cell receptor beta chains presented below share a single source sample, sequenced in a study of blood T cell repertoires in COVID-19 (dated by TCRdb to about 2020). To prepare the library, the immunoSEQ multiplex PCR assay was applied. The source is immuneACCESS, and TCRdb retained only in-frame sequences with V and J called. Part of the clones is not carried over; for the studies checked, unresolved V genes explain less than half of this, and the remainder is unexplained. Across this sample there are 250,000 to 350,000 clones, with about 89% seen only once. The ten largest clones take up approximately 7.8% of the sample. Sequenced material: peripheral blood. Source of these receptors: a woman in her fifties or sixties who had recovered from COVID-19.

V is TRBV12-5 and J is TRBJ2-1; D remains unclear. The ends were cut back, 9 bases at V and 3 bases at J, with 12 bases in the middle. The germline V gene has CDR1 LGHNT and CDR2 FRNRAP. This CDR3 spans 13 amino acids. As DNA, the CDR3 is TGTGCTAGCCGTGAGGCCGGCTACAATGAGCAGTTCTTC. Protein sequence: CASREAGYNEQFF. The full variable domain, completed using reference TRBV12-5 and TRBJ2-1, is DARVTQTPRHKVTEMGQEVTMRCQPILGHNTVFWYRQTMMQGLELLAYFRNRAPLDDSGMPKDRFSAEMPDATLATLKIQPSEPRDSAVYFCASREAGYNEQFFGPGTRLTVL.

In DNA form, the CDR3 reads TGCAGCGTCCGTGAGGGGGCAAACACCATATATTTT. Translation gives CSVREGANTIYF. The chain has TRBV29-1 and TRBJ1-3, with 7 bases that match TRBD1. The CDR3 is made up of 12 amino acids. V shed 6 bases and J 6 bases; nucleotides not matched to a gene: 5. Germline V lookup: CDR1 SQVTM, CDR2 ANQGSEA.

The sample holds one count of this clone. V and J are TRBV28 and TRBJ2-1; tentative D call: TRBD2 (5 bases). V dropped 4 bases and J dropped 8 bases, with 12 bases sitting between them. CDR3 length equals 13 residues. The V gene's germline CDR1 is MDHEN and CDR2 SYDVKM. CDR3 coding DNA: TGTGCCAGCAGTTCCCCCGCGAGGGATGAGCAGTTCTTC. It translates to CASSSPARDEQFF.